The 10 T cell receptor beta chains given below trace back to one sample, sequenced in a study of chemoradiotherapy in HPV16-positive cancers. The data were produced by immunoSEQ multiplex PCR, yet TCRdb's version contains in-frame clones alone and is incomplete. This sample carries 53,000 or so clones, 90% of them seen once, and the ten largest clones take 2.5% to 4%. The specimen was blood, collected from a patient who underwent chemoradiotherapy. The origin of the receptors is a human donor with HPV-associated anogenital cancer.

The chain carries TRBV18 and TRBJ1-2; D is perhaps TRBD1 (5 bases). There are 16 residues in the CDR3. Germline CDR1 KGHSH, CDR2 LQKENI. V lost 2 bases and J 5 bases, leaving 18 bases between the germline ends. The CDR3 protein is CASSPGDSIQAYGYTF. The CDR3 DNA is TGTGCCAGCTCACCAGGTGACAGTATTCAAGCGTATGGCTACACCTTC.

The rearrangement joins TRBV11-2 to TRBJ2-3, with D unclear. With 1 base removed from V and 8 bases from J, the gap between germline ends came to 4 bases. Germline V gene sequence: CDR1 SGHAT, CDR2 FQNNGV. The CDR3 has 11 amino acids. CDR3 sequence: CASSLGVTQYF. The CDR3 DNA reads as TGTGCCAGCAGCTTAGGAGTTACGCAGTATTTT.

The rearrangement links TRBV7-2 to TRBJ2-7; D is undetermined. CDR3 length: 13 amino acids. Germline V gene sequence: CDR1 SGHTA, CDR2 FQGNSA. V lost 5 bases, J lost 3 bases, and 11 bases lay in between. The DNA of the CDR3 is TGTGCCAGCAGCAAACTGACGGACTACGAGCAGTACTTC. Translated: CASSKLTDYEQYF.

The chain links TRBV6-1 to TRBJ1-2; 8 bases are shared with TRBD1. Per the germline V gene, CDR1 is MNHNS and CDR2 is SASEGT. The J segment lost 3 bases and the V segment lost 8 bases, leaving 5 bases of the junction unmatched. The CDR3 is 13 residues long. DNA of the CDR3: TGTGCCAGCGCCGAGACAGGGGACTATGGCTACACCTTC. Translation: CASAETGDYGYTF.

The V gene is TRBV7-3, the J gene TRBJ2-2; 7 positions match TRBD2. The V gene end was trimmed by 4 bases and the J gene end by 5 bases; junction bases not matched to a gene: 10. The CDR3 contains 16 residues. Germline assignment: CDR1 SGHTA and CDR2 FQGTGA. The CDR3 is CASSSGRLAGTGELFF. The CDR3 bases are TGTGCCAGCAGCTCCGGGAGGCTAGCCGGAACCGGGGAGCTGTTTTTT.

This chain connects TRBV29-1 to TRBJ1-1; TRBD1 might be the D (6 bases). This CDR3 comprises 13 residues. The V end lost 3 bases, the J end lost 5 bases, and 13 bases lay between the germline ends. CDR1 and CDR2 from the germline V gene are SQVTM and ANQGSEA. The CDR3 nucleotides are TGCAGCGTTGAGGGTGGGCAGGGGACTGAAGCTTTCTTT. It translates to CSVEGGQGTEAFF.

This clone came up once. The rearrangement joins TRBV4-1 to TRBJ1-5; 7 bases fit TRBD1. The CDR3 is 16 amino acids. The V gene's germline CDR1 is MGHRA and CDR2 YSYEKL. V shed 1 base, J shed 4 bases, and the junction held 7 bases outside the gene matches. This CDR3 is CASSQVLRDRNQPQHF. The CDR3 nucleotides read TGCGCCAGCAGCCAAGTCCTCCGGGACAGAAATCAGCCCCAGCATTTT.

The genes are TRBV7-2 and TRBJ2-7, with 7 bases matching TRBD1. Germline CDR1 is SGHTA and CDR2 is FQGNSA. The CDR3 extends over 16 amino acids. V lost 5 bases and J lost 1; bases outside the gene matches: 11. Here the CDR3 reads CASSPWTGPSSYEQYF. In nucleotides, the CDR3 is TGTGCCAGCAGCCCATGGACAGGTCCCTCATCCTACGAGCAGTACTTC.

The rearrangement uses TRBV5-1 and TRBJ1-2; possibly TRBD1 for D (5 bases). The CDR3 is 14 amino acids. Germline V gives CDR1 SGHRS, CDR2 YFSETQ. Between the trimmed V and J ends, which lost 0 bases and 6 bases, there was a span of 12 bases. In nucleotides, the CDR3 is TGCGCCAGCAGCTTGGGCAGGGAGTTAGATGGCTACACCTTC. Translated: CASSLGRELDGYTF.

This rearrangement joins TRBV10-3 to TRBJ1-5, with D perhaps matching TRBD1 (6 bases). V lost 0 bases and J 4 bases, leaving 10 bases between the germline ends. The CDR3 consists of 15 residues. Germline CDR1 is ENHRY and CDR2 is SYGVKD. The CDR3 coding sequence is TGTGCCATCAGTGAGTCGGGGGGGGCTAATCAGCCCCAGCATTTT. Translating gives CAISESGGANQPQHF.